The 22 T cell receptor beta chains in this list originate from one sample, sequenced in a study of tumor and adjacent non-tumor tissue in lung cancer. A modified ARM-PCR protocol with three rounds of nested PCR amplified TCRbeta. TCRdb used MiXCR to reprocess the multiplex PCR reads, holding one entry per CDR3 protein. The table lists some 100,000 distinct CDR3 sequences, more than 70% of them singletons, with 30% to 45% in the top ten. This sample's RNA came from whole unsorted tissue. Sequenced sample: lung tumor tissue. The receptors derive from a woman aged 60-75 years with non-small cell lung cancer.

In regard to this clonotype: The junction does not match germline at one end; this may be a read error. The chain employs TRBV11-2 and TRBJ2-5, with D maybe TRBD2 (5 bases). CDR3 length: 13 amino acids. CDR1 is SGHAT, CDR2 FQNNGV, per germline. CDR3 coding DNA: TGTGCCAGCAGCCCCCTAGCCAAAGAGGCCCAGTACTTC. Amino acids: CASSPLAKEAQYF.

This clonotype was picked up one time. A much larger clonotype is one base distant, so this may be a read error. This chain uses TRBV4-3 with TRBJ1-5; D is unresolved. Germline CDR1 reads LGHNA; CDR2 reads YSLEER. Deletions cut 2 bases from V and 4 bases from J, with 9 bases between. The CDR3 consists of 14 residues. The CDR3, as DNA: TGCGCCAGCAGCCAATATGGAAGAAATCAGCCCCAGCATTTT. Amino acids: CASSQYGRNQPQHF.

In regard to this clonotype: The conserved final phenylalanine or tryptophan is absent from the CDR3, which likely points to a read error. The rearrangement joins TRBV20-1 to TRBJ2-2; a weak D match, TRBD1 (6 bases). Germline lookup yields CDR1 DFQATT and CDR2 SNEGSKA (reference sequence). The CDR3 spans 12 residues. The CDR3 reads CRVNGQTGELFC. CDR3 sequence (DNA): TGCAGAGTTAATGGACAGACCGGGGAGCTGTTTTGT.

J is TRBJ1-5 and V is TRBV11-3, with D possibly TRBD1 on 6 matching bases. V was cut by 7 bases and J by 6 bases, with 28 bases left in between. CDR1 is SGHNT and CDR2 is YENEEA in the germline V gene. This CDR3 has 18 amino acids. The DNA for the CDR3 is TGTGCCAGCAACGCACCCGACCCAGGACAGAAAGAGAGTCAGCCCCAGCATTTT. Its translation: CASNAPDPGQKESQPQHF.

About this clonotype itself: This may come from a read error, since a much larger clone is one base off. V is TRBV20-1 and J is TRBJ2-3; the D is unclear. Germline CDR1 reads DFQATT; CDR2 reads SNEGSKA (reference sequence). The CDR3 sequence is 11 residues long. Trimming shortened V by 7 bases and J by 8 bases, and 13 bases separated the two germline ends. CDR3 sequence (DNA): TGCAGTGGTCCTTGGGTTGGTACGCAGTATTTT. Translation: CSGPWVGTQYF.

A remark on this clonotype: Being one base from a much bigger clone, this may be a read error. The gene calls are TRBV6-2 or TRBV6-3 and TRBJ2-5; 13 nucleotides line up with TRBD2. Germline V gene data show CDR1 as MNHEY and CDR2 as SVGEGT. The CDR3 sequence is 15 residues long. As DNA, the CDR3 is TGTGCCAGCAGTACACTAGCGGGAGGGAAAGGGACCCATTACTTC. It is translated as CASSTLAGGKGTHYF.

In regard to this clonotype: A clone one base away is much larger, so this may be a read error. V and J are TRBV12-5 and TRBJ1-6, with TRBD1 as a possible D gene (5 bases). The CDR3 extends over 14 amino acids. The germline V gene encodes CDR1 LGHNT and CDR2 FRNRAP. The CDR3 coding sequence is TGTGCTAGTGGTTTCGGGGGATACGGTTCACCCCTCTACTTT. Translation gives CASGFGGYGSPLYF.

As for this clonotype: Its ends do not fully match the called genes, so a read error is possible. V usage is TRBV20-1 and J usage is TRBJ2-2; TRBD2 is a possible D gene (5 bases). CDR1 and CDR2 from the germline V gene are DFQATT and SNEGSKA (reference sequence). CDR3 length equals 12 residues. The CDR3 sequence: CNARVNTGELLF. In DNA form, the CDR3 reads TGCAATGCTAGAGTAAACACCGGGGAGCTGCTTTTT.

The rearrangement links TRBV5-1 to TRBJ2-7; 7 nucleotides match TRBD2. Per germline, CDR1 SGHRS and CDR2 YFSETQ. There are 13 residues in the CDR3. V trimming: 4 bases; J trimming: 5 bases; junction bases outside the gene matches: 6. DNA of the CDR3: TGCGCCAGCAGCATTGGAAGCGGGAACGAGCAGTACTTC. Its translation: CASSIGSGNEQYF.

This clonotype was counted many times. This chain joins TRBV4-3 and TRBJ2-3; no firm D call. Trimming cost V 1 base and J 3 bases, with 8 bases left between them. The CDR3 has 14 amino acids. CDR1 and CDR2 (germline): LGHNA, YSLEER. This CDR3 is CASSQVVETDTQYF. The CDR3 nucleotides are TGCGCCAGCAGCCAAGTTGTAGAGACAGATACGCAGTATTTT.

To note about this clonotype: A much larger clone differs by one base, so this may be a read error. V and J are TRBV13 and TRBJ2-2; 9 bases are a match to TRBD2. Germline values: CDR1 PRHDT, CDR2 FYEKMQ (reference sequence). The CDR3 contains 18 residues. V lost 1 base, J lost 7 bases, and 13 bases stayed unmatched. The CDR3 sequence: CASSLVGLAGRSSGELFF. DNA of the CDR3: TGTGCCAGCAGCTTAGTGGGGCTAGCGGGAAGAAGTAGCGGGGAGCTGTTTTTT.

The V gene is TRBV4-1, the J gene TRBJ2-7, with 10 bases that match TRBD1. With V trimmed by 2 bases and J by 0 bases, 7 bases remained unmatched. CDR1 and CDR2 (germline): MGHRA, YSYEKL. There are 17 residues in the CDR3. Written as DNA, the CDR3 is TGCGCCAGCAGCCAAAGGGTTAGGACAGGGGGCTCCTACGAGCAGTACTTC. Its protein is CASSQRVRTGGSYEQYF.

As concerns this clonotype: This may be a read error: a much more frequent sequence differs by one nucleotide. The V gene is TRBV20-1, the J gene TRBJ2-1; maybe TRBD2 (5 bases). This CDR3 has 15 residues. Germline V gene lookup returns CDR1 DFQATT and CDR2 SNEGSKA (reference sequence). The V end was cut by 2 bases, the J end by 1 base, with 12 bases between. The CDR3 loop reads CSARSVQRSYNEQFF. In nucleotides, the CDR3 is TGCAGTGCTAGAAGCGTACAGCGGTCCTACAATGAGCAGTTCTTC.

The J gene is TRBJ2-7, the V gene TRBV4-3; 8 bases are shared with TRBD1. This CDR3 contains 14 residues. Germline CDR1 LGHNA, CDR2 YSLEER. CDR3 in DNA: TGCGTAAGCAGCCAAGCGAGGACAGGGACGGAGCAGTACTTC. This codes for CVSSQARTGTEQYF.

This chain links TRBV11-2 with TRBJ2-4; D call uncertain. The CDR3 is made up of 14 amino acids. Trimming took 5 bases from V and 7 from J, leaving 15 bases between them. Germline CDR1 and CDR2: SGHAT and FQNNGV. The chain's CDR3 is CASSIPTRANIQYF. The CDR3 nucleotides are TGTGCCAGCAGCATCCCCACCAGAGCGAACATTCAGTACTTC.

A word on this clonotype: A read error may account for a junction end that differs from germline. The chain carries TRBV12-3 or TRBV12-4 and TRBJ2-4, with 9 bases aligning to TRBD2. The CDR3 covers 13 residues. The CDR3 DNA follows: TGTGCCAGCAGTGTTAGCGGGAGAAACATTCATTACTTC. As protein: CASSVSGRNIHYF.

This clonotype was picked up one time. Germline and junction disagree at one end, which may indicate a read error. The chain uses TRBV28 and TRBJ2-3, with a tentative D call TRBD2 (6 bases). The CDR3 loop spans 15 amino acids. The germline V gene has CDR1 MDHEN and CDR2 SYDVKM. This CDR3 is CASIPGDSGLDAQYF. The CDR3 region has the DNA TGTGCAAGCATTCCTGGGGACTCGGGTCTAGATGCGCAGTATTTT.

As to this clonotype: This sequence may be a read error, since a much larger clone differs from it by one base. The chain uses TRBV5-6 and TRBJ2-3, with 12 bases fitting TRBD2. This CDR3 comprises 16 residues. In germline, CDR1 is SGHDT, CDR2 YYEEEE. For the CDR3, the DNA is TGTGCCAACAGCAGTCCTCTAGCGGGGGGGCCGAATACGCAGTATTTT. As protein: CANSSPLAGGPNTQYF.

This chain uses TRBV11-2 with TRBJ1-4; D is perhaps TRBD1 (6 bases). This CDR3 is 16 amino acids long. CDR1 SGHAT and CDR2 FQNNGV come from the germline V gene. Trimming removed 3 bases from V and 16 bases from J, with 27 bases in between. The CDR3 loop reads CASSLERWGAKGEPFF. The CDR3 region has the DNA TGTGCCAGCAGCTTGGAACGTTGGGGGGCCAAAGGGGAACCGTTTTTT.

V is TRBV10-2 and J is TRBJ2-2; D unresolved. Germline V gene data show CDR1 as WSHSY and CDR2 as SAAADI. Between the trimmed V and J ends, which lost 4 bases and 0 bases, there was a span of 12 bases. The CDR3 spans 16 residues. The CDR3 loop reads CASSATRKTNTGELFF. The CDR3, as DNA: TGCGCCAGCAGTGCCACCCGGAAAACGAACACCGGGGAGCTGTTTTTT.

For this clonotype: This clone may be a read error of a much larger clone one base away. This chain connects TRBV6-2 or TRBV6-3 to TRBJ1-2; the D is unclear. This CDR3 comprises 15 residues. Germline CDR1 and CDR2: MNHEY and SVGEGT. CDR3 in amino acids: CASTQRGSANYDYTF. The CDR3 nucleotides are TGTGCCAGCACCCAGCGGGGTTCGGCTAACTATGACTACACCTTC.

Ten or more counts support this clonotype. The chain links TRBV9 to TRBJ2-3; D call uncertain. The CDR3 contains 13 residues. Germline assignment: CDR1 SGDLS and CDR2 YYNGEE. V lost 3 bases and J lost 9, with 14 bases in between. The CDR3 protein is CASSGPMIDTQYF. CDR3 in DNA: TGTGCCAGCAGCGGGCCCATGATAGACACGCAGTATTTT.